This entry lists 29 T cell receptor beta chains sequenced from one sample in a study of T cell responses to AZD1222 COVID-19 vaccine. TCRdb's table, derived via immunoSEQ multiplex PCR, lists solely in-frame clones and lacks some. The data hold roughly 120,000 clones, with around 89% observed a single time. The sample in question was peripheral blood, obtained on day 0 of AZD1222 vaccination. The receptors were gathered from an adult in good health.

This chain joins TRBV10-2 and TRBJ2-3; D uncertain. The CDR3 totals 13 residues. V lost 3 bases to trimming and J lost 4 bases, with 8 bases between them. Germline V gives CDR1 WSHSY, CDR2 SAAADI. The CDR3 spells CASSDYRADTQYF. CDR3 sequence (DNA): TGCGCCAGCAGTGATTATCGAGCAGATACGCAGTATTTT.

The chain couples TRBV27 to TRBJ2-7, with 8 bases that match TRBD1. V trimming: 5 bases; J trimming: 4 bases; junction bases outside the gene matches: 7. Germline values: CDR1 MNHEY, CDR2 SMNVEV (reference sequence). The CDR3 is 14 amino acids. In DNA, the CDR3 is TGTGCCAGCAGTCCGAGGACAGGGTTATACGAGCAGTACTTC. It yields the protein CASSPRTGLYEQYF.

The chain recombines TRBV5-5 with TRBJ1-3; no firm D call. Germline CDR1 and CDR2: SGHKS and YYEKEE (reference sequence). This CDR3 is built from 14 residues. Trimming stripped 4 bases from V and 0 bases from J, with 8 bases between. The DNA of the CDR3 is TGTGCCAGCAGCCCCGGCCACTCTGGAAACACCATATATTTT. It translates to CASSPGHSGNTIYF.

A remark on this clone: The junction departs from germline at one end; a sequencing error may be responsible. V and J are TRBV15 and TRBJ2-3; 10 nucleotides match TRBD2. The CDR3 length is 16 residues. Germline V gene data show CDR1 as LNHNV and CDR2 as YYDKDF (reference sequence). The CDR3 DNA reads TGTCCCACCAGCACAACAAGCGGGGGGGGGTCAGATACGCAGTATTTT. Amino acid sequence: CPTSTTSGGGSDTQYF.

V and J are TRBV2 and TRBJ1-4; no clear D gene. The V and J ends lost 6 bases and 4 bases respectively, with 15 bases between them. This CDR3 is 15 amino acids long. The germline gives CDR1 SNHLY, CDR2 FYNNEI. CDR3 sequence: CASRAPSMNNEKLFF. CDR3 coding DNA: TGTGCCAGCAGGGCCCCCAGTATGAATAATGAAAAACTGTTTTTT. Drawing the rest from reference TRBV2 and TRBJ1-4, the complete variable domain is EPEVTQTPSHQVTQMGQEVILRCVPISNHLYFYWYRQILGQKVEFLVSFYNNEISEKSEIFDDQFSVERPDGSNFTLKIRSTKLEDSAMYFCASRAPSMNNEKLFFGSGTQLSVL.

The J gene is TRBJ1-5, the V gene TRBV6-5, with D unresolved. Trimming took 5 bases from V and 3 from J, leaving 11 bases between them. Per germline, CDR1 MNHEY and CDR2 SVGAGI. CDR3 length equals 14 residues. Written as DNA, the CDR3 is TGTGCCAGCAGTCTCGGGAGGGTCAATCAGCCCCAGCATTTT. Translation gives CASSLGRVNQPQHF.

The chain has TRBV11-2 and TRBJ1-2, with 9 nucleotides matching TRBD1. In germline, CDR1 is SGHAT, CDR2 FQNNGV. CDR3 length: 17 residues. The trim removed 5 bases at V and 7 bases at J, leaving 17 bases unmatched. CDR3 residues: CASSPTGTGYSGSGYTF. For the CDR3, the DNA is TGTGCCAGCAGCCCGACGGGGACAGGGTATTCTGGGAGTGGCTACACCTTC.

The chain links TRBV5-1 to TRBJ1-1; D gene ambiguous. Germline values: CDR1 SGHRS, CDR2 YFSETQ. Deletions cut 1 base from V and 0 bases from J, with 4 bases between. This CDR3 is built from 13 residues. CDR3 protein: CASSLMVNTEAFF. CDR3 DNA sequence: TGCGCCAGCAGCTTGATGGTGAACACTGAAGCTTTCTTT.

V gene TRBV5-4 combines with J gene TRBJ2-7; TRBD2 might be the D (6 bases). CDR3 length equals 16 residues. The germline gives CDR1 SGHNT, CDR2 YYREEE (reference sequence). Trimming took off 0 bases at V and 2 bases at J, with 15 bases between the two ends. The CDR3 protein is CASSLGGGGFPYEQYF. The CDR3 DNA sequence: TGTGCCAGCAGCTTGGGTGGTGGGGGGTTTCCCTACGAGCAGTACTTC. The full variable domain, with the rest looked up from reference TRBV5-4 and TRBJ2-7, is ETGVTQSPTHLIKTRGQQVTLRCSSQSGHNTVSWYQQALGQGPQFIFQYYREEENGRGNFPPRFSGLQFPNYSSELNVNALELDDSALYLCASSLGGGGFPYEQYFGPGTRLTVT.

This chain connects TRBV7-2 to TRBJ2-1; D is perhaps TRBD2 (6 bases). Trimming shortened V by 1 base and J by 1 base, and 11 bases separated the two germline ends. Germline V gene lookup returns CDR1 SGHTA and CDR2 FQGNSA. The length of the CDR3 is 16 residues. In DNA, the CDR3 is TGTGCCAGCAGCTTAGAATCGGGGGTATCCTACAATGAGCAGTTCTTC. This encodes CASSLESGVSYNEQFF.

The CDR3 loop is CASSSHGTGNTEAFF. Written as DNA, the CDR3 is TGTGCCAGCAGTTCTCACGGCACGGGAAACACTGAAGCTTTCTTT. The V call is TRBV27, the J call TRBJ1-1; D gene uncertain. Trimming cost V 4 bases and J 2 bases, with 14 bases left between them. Germline assignment: CDR1 MNHEY and CDR2 SMNVEV (reference sequence). This CDR3 comprises 15 residues.

The CDR3 bases are TGTGCCAGTAGGGGACAGGGGCAAAAGTCAACTAATGAAAAACTGTTTTTT. It is translated as CASRGQGQKSTNEKLFF. The chain uses TRBV19 and TRBJ1-4; 10 bases agree with TRBD1. From germline, CDR1 is LNHDA and CDR2 SQIVND (reference sequence). V was pared by 6 bases and J by 0 bases, with 7 bases of the junction left unmatched. The CDR3 totals 17 residues.

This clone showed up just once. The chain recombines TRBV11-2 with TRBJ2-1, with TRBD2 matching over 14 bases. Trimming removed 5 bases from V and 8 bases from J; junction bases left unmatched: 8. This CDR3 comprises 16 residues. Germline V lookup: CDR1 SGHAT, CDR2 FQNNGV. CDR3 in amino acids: CASSAGTSGGGHEQFF. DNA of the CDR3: TGTGCCAGCAGCGCGGGGACTAGCGGGGGTGGTCATGAGCAGTTCTTC.

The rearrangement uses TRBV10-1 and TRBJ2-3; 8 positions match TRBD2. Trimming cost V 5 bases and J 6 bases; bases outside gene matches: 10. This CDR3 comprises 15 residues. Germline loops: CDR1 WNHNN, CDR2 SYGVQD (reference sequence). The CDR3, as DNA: TGCGCCAGCAGTCTGACCGGGGGGGCCGGGGATACGCAGTATTTT. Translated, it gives CASSLTGGAGDTQYF.

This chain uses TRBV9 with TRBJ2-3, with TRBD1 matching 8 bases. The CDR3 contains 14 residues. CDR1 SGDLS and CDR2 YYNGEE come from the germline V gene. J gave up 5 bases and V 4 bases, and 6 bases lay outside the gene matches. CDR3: CASSPGGAGDTQYF. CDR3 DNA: TGTGCCAGCAGCCCAGGGGGCGCGGGAGATACGCAGTATTTT. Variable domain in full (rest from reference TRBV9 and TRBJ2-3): DSGVTQTPKHLITATGQRVTLRCSPRSGDLSVYWYQQSLDQGLQFLIQYYNGEERAKGNILERFSAQQFPDLHSELNLSSLELGDSALYFCASSPGGAGDTQYFGPGTRLTVL.

DNA of the CDR3: TGTGCCAGCTCACCTTGGGACAGGGGGCTCGATCAGCCCCAGCATTTT. Protein product: CASSPWDRGLDQPQHF. The chain couples TRBV18 to TRBJ1-5; 12 bases agree with TRBD1. The CDR3 sequence is 16 residues long. V was pared by 3 bases and J by 5 bases, with 5 bases of the junction left unmatched. In germline, CDR1 is KGHSH, CDR2 LQKENI.

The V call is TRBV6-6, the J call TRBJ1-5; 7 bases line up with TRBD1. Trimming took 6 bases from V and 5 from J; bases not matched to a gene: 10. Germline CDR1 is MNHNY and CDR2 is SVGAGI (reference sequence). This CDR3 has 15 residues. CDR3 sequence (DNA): TGTGCCAGCAGAAACGACAGGGAGCGGGATCAGCCCCAGCATTTT. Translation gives CASRNDRERDQPQHF.

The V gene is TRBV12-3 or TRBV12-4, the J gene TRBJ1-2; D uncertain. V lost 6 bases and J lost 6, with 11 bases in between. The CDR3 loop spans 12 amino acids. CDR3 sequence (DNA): TGTGCCAGCAGCCCCGGGAAAGATGGCTACACCTTC. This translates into CASSPGKDGYTF.

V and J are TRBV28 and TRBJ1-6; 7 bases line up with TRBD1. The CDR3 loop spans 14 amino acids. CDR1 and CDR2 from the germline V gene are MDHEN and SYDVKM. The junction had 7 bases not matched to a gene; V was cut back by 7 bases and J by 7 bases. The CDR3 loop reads CASKPGQPNSPLHF. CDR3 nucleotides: TGTGCCAGCAAACCGGGACAGCCAAATTCACCCCTCCACTTT.

As DNA, the CDR3 is TGTGCCAGCAGCCCCGGGACTACTGGAAACACCATATATTTT. Protein sequence: CASSPGTTGNTIYF. V usage is TRBV6-5 and J usage is TRBJ1-3, with TRBD1 as a possible D gene (5 bases). V lost 6 bases to trimming and J lost 2 bases, with 11 bases between them. This CDR3 comprises 14 residues. Germline CDR1 is MNHEY and CDR2 is SVGAGI.

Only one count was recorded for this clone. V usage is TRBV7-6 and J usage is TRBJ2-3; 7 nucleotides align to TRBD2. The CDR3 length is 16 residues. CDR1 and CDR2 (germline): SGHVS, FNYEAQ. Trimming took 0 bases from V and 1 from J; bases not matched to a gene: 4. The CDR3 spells CASSLAIAGGTDTQYF. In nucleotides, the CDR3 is TGTGCCAGCAGCTTAGCGATCGCGGGGGGCACAGATACGCAGTATTTT.

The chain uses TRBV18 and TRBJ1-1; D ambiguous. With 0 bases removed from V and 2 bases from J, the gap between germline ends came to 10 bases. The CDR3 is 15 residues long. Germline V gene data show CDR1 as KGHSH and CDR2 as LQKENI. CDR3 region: CASSPPYSLNTEAFF. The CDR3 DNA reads TGTGCCAGCTCACCACCCTACAGCCTTAACACTGAAGCTTTCTTT.

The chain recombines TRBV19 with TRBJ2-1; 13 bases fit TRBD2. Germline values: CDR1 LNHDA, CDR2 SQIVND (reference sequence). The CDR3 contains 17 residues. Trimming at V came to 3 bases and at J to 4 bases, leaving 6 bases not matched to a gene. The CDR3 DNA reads TGTGCCAGTAGTATCATGACTAGCGGGGGGACATACAATGAGCAGTTCTTC. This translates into CASSIMTSGGTYNEQFF.

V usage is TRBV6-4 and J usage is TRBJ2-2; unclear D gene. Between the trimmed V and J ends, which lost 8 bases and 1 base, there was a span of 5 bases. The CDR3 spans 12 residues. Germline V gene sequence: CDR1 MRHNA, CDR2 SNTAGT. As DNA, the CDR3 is TGTGCCAGCGCCAAGAACACCGGGGAGCTGTTTTTT. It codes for CASAKNTGELFF.

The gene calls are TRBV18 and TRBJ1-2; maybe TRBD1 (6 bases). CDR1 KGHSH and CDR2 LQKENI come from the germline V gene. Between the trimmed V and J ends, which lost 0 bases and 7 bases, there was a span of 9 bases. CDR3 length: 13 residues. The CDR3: CASSPPIGGGYTF. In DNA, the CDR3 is TGTGCCAGCTCACCACCGATAGGGGGTGGCTACACCTTC.

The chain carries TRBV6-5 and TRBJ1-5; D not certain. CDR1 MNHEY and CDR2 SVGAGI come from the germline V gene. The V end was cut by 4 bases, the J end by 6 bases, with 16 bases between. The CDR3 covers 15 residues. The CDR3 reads CASSSGDSTRQPQHF. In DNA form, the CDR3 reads TGTGCCAGCAGTTCTGGCGACTCCACACGTCAGCCCCAGCATTTT.

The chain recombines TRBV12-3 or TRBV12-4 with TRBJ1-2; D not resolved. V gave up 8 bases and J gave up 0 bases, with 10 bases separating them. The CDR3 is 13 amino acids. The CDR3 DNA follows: TGTGCCAGCCACCACTTATCTAACTATGGCTACACCTTC. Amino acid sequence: CASHHLSNYGYTF.

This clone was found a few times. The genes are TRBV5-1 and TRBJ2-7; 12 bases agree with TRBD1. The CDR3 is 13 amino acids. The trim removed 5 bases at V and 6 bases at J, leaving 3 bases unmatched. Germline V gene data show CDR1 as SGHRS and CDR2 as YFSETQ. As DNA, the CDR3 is TGCGCCAGCAGGCCGGGACAGGGGGCCGAGCAGTACTTC. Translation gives CASRPGQGAEQYF.

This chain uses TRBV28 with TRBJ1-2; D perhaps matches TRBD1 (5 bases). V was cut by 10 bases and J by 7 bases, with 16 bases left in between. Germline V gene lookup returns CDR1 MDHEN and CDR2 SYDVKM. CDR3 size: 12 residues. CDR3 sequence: CATNSRGGGYTF. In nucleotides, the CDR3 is TGTGCCACCAACTCCCGGGGGGGTGGCTACACCTTC.